The 7 T cell receptor beta chains reported below all come from one sample, sequenced in a study of blood T cell repertoires in COVID-19. Assay: immunoSEQ multiplex PCR; the TCRdb copy retains only in-frame clones and omits some. The sample includes 94,000 or so clones, just over 85% of them seen just once. The sequenced sample was peripheral blood. These receptors were obtained from an older woman with acute or convalescent COVID-19.

The genes are TRBV29-1 and TRBJ2-7; the match to TRBD1 covers 9 bases. The CDR3 extends over 12 amino acids. Germline V gives CDR1 SQVTM, CDR2 ANQGSEA. With V trimmed by 7 bases and J by 6 bases, 7 bases remained unmatched. In DNA, the CDR3 is TGCAGCGCAGGACAGGGGAAGGGCGAGCAGTACTTC. It codes for CSAGQGKGEQYF.

The gene calls are TRBV5-1 and TRBJ1-1; possibly TRBD1 for D (6 bases). With 10 bases removed from V and 8 bases from J, the gap between germline ends came to 18 bases. Germline lookup yields CDR1 SGHRS and CDR2 YFSETQ. The CDR3 runs 12 residues. CDR3: CASGGTEAEAFF. The CDR3 DNA reads TGCGCCTCTGGGGGCACGGAAGCCGAAGCTTTCTTT.

The chain uses TRBV28 and TRBJ1-6; 8 bases fit TRBD1. With V trimmed by 6 bases and J by 9 bases, 7 bases remained unmatched. Looked up from germline, CDR1 is MDHEN and CDR2 is SYDVKM. CDR3 length: 14 amino acids. DNA of the CDR3: TGTGCCAGCAGGCCAGGGGGCGAAAGTTCACCCCTCCACTTT. This gives the protein CASRPGGESSPLHF.

V gene TRBV28 combines with J gene TRBJ2-7, with 7 bases fitting TRBD1. Germline loops: CDR1 MDHEN, CDR2 SYDVKM. With 2 bases clipped from V and 0 bases from J, the junction kept 4 bases outside the gene matches. The CDR3 totals 15 residues. This CDR3 is CASSLRGRSSYEQYF. The DNA for the CDR3 is TGTGCCAGCAGTTTAAGGGGGCGAAGCTCCTACGAGCAGTACTTC.

The chain combines TRBV19 with TRBJ2-1; 7 bases agree with TRBD2. This CDR3 comprises 16 residues. CDR1 and CDR2 from the germline V gene are LNHDA and SQIVND (reference sequence). The ends lost 2 bases at V and 9 bases at J; junction bases unmatched: 13. The CDR3 coding sequence is TGTGCCAGTAGTATAACGTCTGGGGGGGGGATCATTGAGCAGTTCTTC. Translation gives CASSITSGGGIIEQFF.

This chain uses TRBV5-1 with TRBJ2-7; D is perhaps TRBD2 (6 bases). Per germline, CDR1 SGHRS and CDR2 YFSETQ. This CDR3 region has 15 residues. V shed 4 bases and J shed 4 bases, with 18 bases lying between them. CDR3 amino acids: CASSVAPGLMYEQYF. The CDR3 DNA reads as TGCGCCAGCAGCGTAGCTCCGGGACTGATGTACGAGCAGTACTTC.

This clone was counted once. The genes are TRBV7-9 and TRBJ2-7; D might be TRBD2 (6 bases). The CDR3 totals 13 residues. Germline lookup yields CDR1 SEHNR and CDR2 FQNEAQ (reference sequence). Trimming cost V 5 bases and J 6 bases, with 14 bases left between them. The CDR3 nucleotides read TGTGCCAGCAGCCCCCGGGGACTGGGCGAGCAGTACTTC. The encoded protein is CASSPRGLGEQYF.